A single T cell receptor (beta chain) is shown here with its context. Judged by its sample share, this clonotype qualifies as medium-sized (0.01 to 0.1%). Its target antigen remains unknown. It has no much larger one-base neighbor in the sample; base qualities were not kept. The sample belongs to a study of read filtering for tumor transcriptome and immune sequencing (dated by TCRdb to about 2020). For the wider study: Of the patients in the cohort, approximately 17 were male and roughly 15 were female, and their mean age was about 69 years, with a range of about 47 to 80. Under revised international staging, about 8 patients fell into R-ISS I, some 15 into R-ISS II and roughly 7 into R-ISS III. After DNase treatment, whole-transcriptome libraries were prepared with the TruSeq RNA Access Library Prep Kit. Per sample, about 4.05 to 11 million TCR-region mapped reads were obtained with IR-seq, compared with only roughly 80 to 1273 with RNA-seq. The study compared TCR repertoires from targeted immune repertoire sequencing and bulk whole-transcriptome sequencing run on the same bone marrow samples. As a main aim, a read-filtering strategy for immune repertoire data was addressed, with the specific question being whether clonotypes supported by a single read should be removed. What the research found in general, with its limitations: Single-read clonotypes made up roughly four fifths of clonotypes but 3.5% to 4.5% of total reads in IR-seq, and over 60% of clonotypes and 35% to 50% of reads in RNA-seq. The correlation between IR-seq and RNA-seq shared clonotype proportions rose when single-read clonotypes were removed. Clonotypes were captured by IR-seq at much higher depth and more reliably than by RNA-seq, and smaller IR-seq throughput was sufficient for identification of most shared clonotypes. The sorted CD138-negative fraction was composed of a mixed bone marrow immune population rather than of purified T cells.

TCR libraries were constructed from roughly 400 ng RNA using the Immunoverse kit, and molecular barcoded adaptors covering alpha/delta and beta/gamma chains were employed. The same RNA used for transcriptome sequencing was used for TCR library preparation. An Illumina HiSeq 4000 with 2 x 150 cycles was used to sequence the TCR libraries. The paper's processing steps were these. MiXCR aligned TCR reads to human V, D, J and C references and assembled the aligned reads into CDR3 clonotypes, with quality filtering and error correction included. Clonotype counts and gene usage diversity were analyzed with the tcR package in R. For inspection of raw mapping reads, RNA-seq reads were mapped by STAR aligner version 2.5.3a onto GRCh37 of the human genome. To test how sequencing depth affected the clonotypes detected, IR-seq fastq files were randomly downsampled with Seqtk 1.3. TCRdb reanalyzed the raw reads on its own, using fastp at Q25 for trimming and MiXCR for clone calling, and kept in-frame beta chains. All rows with the same CDR3 protein become a single entry with the most common DNA and genes. The V and J calls and clone size come from TCRdb's table, not from the authors' own analysis. This sample holds about 5,200 distinct CDR3 sequences; approximately 20% were observed only once. The ten top clones hold 15% to 20% of the sample.

Every patient had bone marrow sampled at the time of active disease. Ficoll-Hypaque density gradient centrifugation was used to isolate bone marrow mononuclear cells. To remove myeloma plasma cells, the cells were labeled with CD138 magnetic microbeads on a MACS separator, and CD138-negative cells were then collected by negative selection. The purity of the isolated cells was checked by flow cytometry with CD138 antibodies on an Attune NxT. Total RNA was extracted using TRIzol reagent and was quantified on a NanoDrop spectrophotometer. For each patient, paired RNA-seq and IR-seq were run on the CD138-negative bone marrow sample from that patient. The germline ends are 11 bases apart after V is trimmed by 5 bases and J by 0 bases. CDR1 is given as DFQATT and CDR2 as SNEGSKA, both from the germline V gene (reference sequence). There are 13 amino acids in the CDR3, from cysteine to phenylalanine inclusive. Of all the DNA, just the CDR3 is kept, 39 bases in frame from base 1.

The chain joins TRBV20-1 to TRBJ2-7; the D gene may be TRBD1 or TRBD2, since each aligns over 6 bases. The sequenced material came from a population of CD138-negative cells sorted from bone marrow. The cell subset or site label, as the study defines it: bone marrow mononuclear cells depleted of CD138+ plasma/myeloma cells by negative magnetic selection. The source of this sequence is a donor over 35 with multiple myeloma. The nucleotide sequence reads as follows: TGCAGTGCTCCCAAGGGGGGCTCCTACGAGCAGTACTTC. Translated, it reads CSAPKGGSYEQYF.